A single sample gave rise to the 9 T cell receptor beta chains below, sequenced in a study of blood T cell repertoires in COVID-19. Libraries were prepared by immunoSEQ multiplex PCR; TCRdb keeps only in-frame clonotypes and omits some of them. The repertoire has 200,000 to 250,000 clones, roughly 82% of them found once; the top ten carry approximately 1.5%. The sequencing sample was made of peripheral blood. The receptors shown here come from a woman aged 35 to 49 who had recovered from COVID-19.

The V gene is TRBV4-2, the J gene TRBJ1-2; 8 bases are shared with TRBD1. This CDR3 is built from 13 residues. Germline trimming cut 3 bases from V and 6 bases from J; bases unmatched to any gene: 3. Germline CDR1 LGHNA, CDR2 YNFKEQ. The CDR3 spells CASSQLQGDGYTF. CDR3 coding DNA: TGTGCCAGCAGCCAGCTACAGGGGGATGGCTACACCTTC.

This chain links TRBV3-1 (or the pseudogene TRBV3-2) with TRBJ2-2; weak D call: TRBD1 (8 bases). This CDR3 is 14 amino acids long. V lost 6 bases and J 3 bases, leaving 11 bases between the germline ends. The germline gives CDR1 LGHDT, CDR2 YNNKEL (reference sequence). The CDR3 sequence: CASSTGGDTGELFF. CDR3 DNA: TGTGCCAGCAGTACAGGGGGGGACACCGGGGAGCTGTTTTTT.

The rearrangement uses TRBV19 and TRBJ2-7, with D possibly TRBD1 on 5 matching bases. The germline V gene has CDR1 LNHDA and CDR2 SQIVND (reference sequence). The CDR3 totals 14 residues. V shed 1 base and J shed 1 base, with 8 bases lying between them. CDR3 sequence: CASSIGQPSYEQYF. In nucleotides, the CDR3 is TGTGCCAGTAGTATAGGACAGCCATCCTACGAGCAGTACTTC.

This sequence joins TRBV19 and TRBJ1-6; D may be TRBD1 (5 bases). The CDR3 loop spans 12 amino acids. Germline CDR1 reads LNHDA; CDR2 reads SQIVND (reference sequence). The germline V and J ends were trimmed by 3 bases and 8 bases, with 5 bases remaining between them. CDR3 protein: CASSMTDSPLHF. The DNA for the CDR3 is TGTGCCAGTAGTATGACAGATTCACCCCTCCACTTT.

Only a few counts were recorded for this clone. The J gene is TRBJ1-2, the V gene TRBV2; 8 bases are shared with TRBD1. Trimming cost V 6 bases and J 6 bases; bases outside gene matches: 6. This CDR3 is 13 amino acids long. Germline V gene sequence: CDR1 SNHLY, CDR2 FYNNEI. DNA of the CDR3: TGTGCCAGCAGCGCGGGACAGGATCATGGCTACACCTTC. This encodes CASSAGQDHGYTF.

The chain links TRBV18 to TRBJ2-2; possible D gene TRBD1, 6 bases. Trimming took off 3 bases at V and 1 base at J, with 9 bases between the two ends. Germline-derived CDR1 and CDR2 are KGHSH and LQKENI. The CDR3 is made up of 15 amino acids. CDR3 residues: CASSPRQENTGELFF. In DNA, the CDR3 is TGTGCCAGCTCACCTAGACAGGAGAACACCGGGGAGCTGTTTTTT.

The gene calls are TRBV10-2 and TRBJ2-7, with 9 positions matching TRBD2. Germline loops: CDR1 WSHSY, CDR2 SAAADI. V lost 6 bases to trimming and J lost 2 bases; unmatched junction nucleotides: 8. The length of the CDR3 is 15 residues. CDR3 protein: CASRDSGGLTYEQYF. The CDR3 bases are TGCGCCAGCAGGGATAGCGGGGGACTTACCTACGAGCAGTACTTC.

CDR3 sequence: CASRRVGSGQYGYTF. The CDR3 DNA reads TGTGCCAGCCGCAGGGTAGGGTCCGGCCAGTATGGCTACACCTTC. The rearrangement links TRBV27 to TRBJ1-2; TRBD1 might be the D (5 bases). The germline CDR1 and CDR2 sequences are MNHEY and SMNVEV (reference sequence). Trimming removed 8 bases at V and 5 bases at J, with 21 bases between. The CDR3 is 15 amino acids.

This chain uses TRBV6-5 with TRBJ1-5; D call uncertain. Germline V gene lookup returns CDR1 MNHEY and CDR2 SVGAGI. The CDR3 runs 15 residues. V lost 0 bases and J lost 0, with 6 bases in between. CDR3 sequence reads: CASSYSQYSNQPQHF. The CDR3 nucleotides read TGTGCCAGCAGTTACTCGCAGTATAGCAATCAGCCCCAGCATTTT.